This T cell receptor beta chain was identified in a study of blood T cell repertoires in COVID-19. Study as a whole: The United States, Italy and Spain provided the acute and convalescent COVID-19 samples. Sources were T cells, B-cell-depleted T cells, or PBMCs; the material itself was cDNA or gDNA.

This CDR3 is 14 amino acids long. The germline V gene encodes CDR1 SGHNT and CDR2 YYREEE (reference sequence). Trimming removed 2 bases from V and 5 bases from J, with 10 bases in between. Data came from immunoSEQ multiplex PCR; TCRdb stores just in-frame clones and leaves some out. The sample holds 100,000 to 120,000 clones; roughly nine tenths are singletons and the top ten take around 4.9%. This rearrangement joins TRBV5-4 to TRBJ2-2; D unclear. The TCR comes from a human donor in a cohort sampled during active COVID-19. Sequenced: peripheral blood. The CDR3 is CASSFRSGTGELFF. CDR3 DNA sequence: TGTGCCAGCAGCTTTCGATCCGGGACCGGGGAGCTGTTTTTT.